This TCR beta chain was identified in a study of blood T cell repertoires in COVID-19. Looking at the study overall: The analysed material was cDNA or gDNA that came from T cells, B-cell-depleted T cells, or PBMCs.

Libraries were prepared by immunoSEQ multiplex PCR; TCRdb keeps only in-frame clonotypes and omits some of them. Of some 120,000 clones in the sample, more than 70% were seen once. Between the trimmed V and J ends, which lost 5 bases and 4 bases, there was a span of 14 bases. Germline V gene data show CDR1 as MDHEN and CDR2 as SYDVKM. The CDR3 loop spans 15 amino acids. Source material: peripheral blood. The chain uses TRBV28 and TRBJ2-2, with D maybe TRBD1 (6 bases). The sequence derives from a man aged 70-80 years with acute or convalescent COVID-19. CDR3 region: CASSTAGAGTGELFF. The CDR3 nucleotides are TGTGCCAGCAGTACAGCAGGGGCGGGCACCGGGGAGCTGTTTTTT. Using reference TRBV28 and TRBJ2-2 for the parts outside the CDR3, the full variable domain is DVKVTQSSRYLVKRTGEKVFLECVQDMDHENMFWYRQDPGLGLRLIYFSYDVKMKEKGDIPEGYSVSREKKERFSLILESASTNQTSMYLCASSTAGAGTGELFFGEGSRLTVL.